Below, 13 T cell receptor beta chains from the same sample are listed, as sequenced in a study of T cells after yellow fever vaccination. One entry per CDR3 protein results from TCRdb running MiXCR on the 5' RACE reads. The sample consists of around 350,000 distinct CDR3 sequences, approximately 6% of them appearing once. Sample: PBMCs, taken 5 days after the yellow fever booster vaccination. Receptor source: a man aged 25 to 40 who received the YFV17D yellow fever vaccine.

The chain links TRBV5-1 to TRBJ2-3; the D gene is possibly TRBD1 (6 bases). In germline, CDR1 is SGHRS, CDR2 YFSETQ. Trimming took 0 bases from V and 2 from J, leaving 10 bases between them. This CDR3 is built from 15 residues. The CDR3 loop is CASSLAPGDTDTQYF. The CDR3 bases are TGCGCCAGCAGCTTGGCGCCAGGGGACACAGATACGCAGTATTTT.

This clonotype was observed a few times. The chain employs TRBV29-1 and TRBJ1-5; 8 bases line up with TRBD1. V gave up 6 bases and J gave up 7 bases; unmatched junction bases: 11. There are 14 residues in the CDR3. Germline-derived CDR1 and CDR2 are SQVTM and ANQGSEA. The CDR3 is CSVKEGTGGQPQHF. The CDR3 DNA is TGCAGCGTGAAGGAGGGGACAGGAGGCCAGCCCCAGCATTTT.

This clonotype was observed a few times. The rearrangement joins TRBV12-3 or TRBV12-4 to TRBJ2-1; possible D gene TRBD2, 5 bases. The CDR3 extends over 15 amino acids. Trimming took off 5 bases at V and 8 bases at J, with 19 bases between the two ends. CDR3 protein: CASSTSGSFADEQFF. As DNA, the CDR3 is TGTGCCAGCAGTACAAGCGGATCCTTCGCGGATGAGCAGTTCTTC.

This clonotype has only a few counts. V and J are TRBV4-3 and TRBJ2-1; 8 nucleotides align to TRBD2. J lost 8 bases, V lost 4 bases, and 13 bases had no gene match. This CDR3 is built from 16 residues. Germline assignment: CDR1 LGHNA and CDR2 YSLEER. This CDR3 reads CASSPAPPGGPHEQFF. As DNA, the CDR3 is TGCGCCAGCAGCCCGGCTCCCCCGGGAGGGCCGCATGAGCAGTTCTTC.

Comments on this clonotype: At one end the junction does not follow the germline gene, possibly because of a read error. This chain joins TRBV29-1 and TRBJ2-3; a weak D match, TRBD1 (5 bases). CDR3 length: 12 residues. Germline assignment: CDR1 SQVTM and CDR2 ANQGSEA. The CDR3 region has the DNA TGCAGCGTTGACACTACCACAGGTACGCAGTATTTT. It encodes CSVDTTTGTQYF.

The chain is built from TRBV7-9 and TRBJ2-3; 13 bases fit TRBD2. Germline assignment: CDR1 SEHNR and CDR2 FQNEAQ (reference sequence). The CDR3 runs to 16 residues. V lost 4 bases to trimming and J lost 4 bases; unmatched junction nucleotides: 5. The DNA for the CDR3 is TGTGCCAGCAGCTCATCAGGACTAGCGGGAGCAGATACGCAGTATTTT. Translated: CASSSSGLAGADTQYF.

This clonotype has just a few counts. This chain uses TRBV20-1 with TRBJ2-1; 7 nucleotides line up with TRBD2. Germline assignment: CDR1 DFQATT and CDR2 SNEGSKA (reference sequence). The V segment lost 3 bases and the J segment 3 bases; nucleotides outside the gene matches: 5. The length of the CDR3 is 14 residues. CDR3 residues: CSASPSGLYNEQFF. CDR3 nucleotide sequence: TGCAGTGCTAGTCCTAGCGGACTCTACAATGAGCAGTTCTTC.

About this clonotype itself: An end of the junction differs from the germline gene, which may be a read error. V gene TRBV20-1 combines with J gene TRBJ2-2; the D gene is possibly TRBD1 (6 bases). Germline V gene sequence: CDR1 DFQATT, CDR2 SNEGSKA (reference sequence). CDR3 size: 17 residues. CDR3 sequence reads: CCAIHDGQLSNTGELFF. The CDR3 DNA reads as TGCTGTGCTATTCATGACGGACAGCTATCGAACACCGGGGAGCTGTTTTTT.

V usage is TRBV7-2 and J usage is TRBJ2-3, with unresolved D. The CDR3 spans 12 residues. CDR1 SGHTA and CDR2 FQGNSA come from the germline V gene. With 8 bases removed from V and 8 bases from J, the gap between germline ends came to 14 bases. The CDR3 loop is CASHLTGGTQYF. In nucleotides, the CDR3 is TGTGCCAGCCACCTAACTGGCGGTACGCAGTATTTT.

CDR3 loop: CAIRPAGGPRDTQYF. The CDR3 nucleotides are TGTGCCATCAGGCCTGCGGGAGGGCCTCGGGATACGCAGTATTTT. The chain is built from TRBV10-3 and TRBJ2-3, with TRBD2 matching 9 bases. Germline V gene data show CDR1 as ENHRY and CDR2 as SYGVKD. This CDR3 has 15 amino acids. V was pared by 6 bases and J by 6 bases, with 10 bases of the junction left unmatched.

The sample holds a few counts of this clonotype. The genes are TRBV7-2 and TRBJ2-3, with no clear D. Germline V gene sequence: CDR1 SGHTA, CDR2 FQGNSA. Deletions cut 6 bases from V and 8 bases from J, with 18 bases between. CDR3 length: 14 amino acids. The DNA of the CDR3 is TGTGCCAGCAGTTTCCGACGCGGCCCTGGTACGCAGTATTTT. It is translated as CASSFRRGPGTQYF. Looking up the rest from reference TRBV7-2 and TRBJ2-3 gives the full variable domain: GAGVSQSPSNKVTEKGKDVELRCDPISGHTALYWYRQSLGQGLEFLIYFQGNSAPDKSGLPSDRFSAERTGGSVSTLTIQRTQQEDSAVYLCASSFRRGPGTQYFGPGTRLTVL.

This clonotype was observed a handful of times. This sequence joins TRBV25-1 and TRBJ2-7, with TRBD1 matching 7 bases. The trim removed 3 bases at V and 6 bases at J, leaving 5 bases unmatched. The CDR3 sequence is 13 residues long. CDR1 MGHDK and CDR2 SYGVNS come from the germline V gene. CDR3 bases: TGTGCCAGCAGTGACAGGGGGAGTCGCGAGCAGTACTTC. Protein sequence: CASSDRGSREQYF.

This clonotype was observed a handful of times. The chain couples TRBV10-3 to TRBJ2-3; D is ambiguous. Deletions cut 7 bases from V and 2 bases from J, with 10 bases between. Germline CDR1 reads ENHRY; CDR2 reads SYGVKD. The CDR3 has 13 amino acids. The CDR3 loop is CAITSTDTDTQYF. The CDR3 DNA reads as TGTGCCATCACCTCGACCGACACAGATACGCAGTATTTT.